This T cell receptor (beta chain) emerged from a study of T cells in Graves' hyperthyroidism and ophthalmopathy. This clonotype came up many times. Antigen specificity is unknown. Notes on the study in general: Ophthalmopathy stood apart from stable hyperthyroidism in a 13 V-J model.

The CDR3 is made up of 13 amino acids. Germline-derived CDR1 and CDR2 are SGHDN and FVKESK. Trimming took 3 bases from V and 3 from J; bases not matched to a gene: 2. Researchers took RNA transcripts and amplified the TCR beta CDR3 regions from them. The primer set for the first-round RT-PCR of the TCR CDR3 was HTBI. MiXCR, applied by TCRdb to the multiplex PCR reads, yields one record per CDR3 protein. The sample comprises hundreds of thousands of distinct CDR3 sequences, approximately 14% of which are singletons, and around 12% rests with the top ten. This clonotype was sampled from a woman in her forties or fifties with Graves' ophthalmopathy. Sequenced material: blood. This rearrangement joins TRBV14 to TRBJ2-7, with TRBD2 identical over 7 bases. This chain's CDR3 is CASSHREVYEQYF. CDR3 DNA sequence: TGTGCCAGCAGCCACCGGGAGGTCTACGAGCAGTACTTC.